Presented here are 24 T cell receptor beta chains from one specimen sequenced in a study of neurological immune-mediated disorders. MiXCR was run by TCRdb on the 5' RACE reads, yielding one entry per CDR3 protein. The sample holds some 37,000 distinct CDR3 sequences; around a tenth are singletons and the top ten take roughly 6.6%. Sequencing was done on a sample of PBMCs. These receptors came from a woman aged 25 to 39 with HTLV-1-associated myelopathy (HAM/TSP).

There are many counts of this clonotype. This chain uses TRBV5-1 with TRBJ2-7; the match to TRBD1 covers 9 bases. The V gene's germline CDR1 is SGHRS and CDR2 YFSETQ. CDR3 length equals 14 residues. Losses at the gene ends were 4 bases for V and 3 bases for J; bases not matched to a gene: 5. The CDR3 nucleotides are TGCGCCAGCAGCACCCCGGGACAGGGCTACGAGCAGTACTTC. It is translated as CASSTPGQGYEQYF. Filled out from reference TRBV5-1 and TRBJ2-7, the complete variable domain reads KAGVTQTPRYLIKTRGQQVTLSCSPISGHRSVSWYQQTPGQGLQFLFEYFSETQRNKGNFPGRFSGRQFSNSRSEMNVSTLELGDSALYLCASSTPGQGYEQYFGPGTRLTVT.

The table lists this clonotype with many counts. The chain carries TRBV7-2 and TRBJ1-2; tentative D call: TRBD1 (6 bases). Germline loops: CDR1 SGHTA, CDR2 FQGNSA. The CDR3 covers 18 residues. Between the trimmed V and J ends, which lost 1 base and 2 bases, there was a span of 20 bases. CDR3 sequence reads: CASSLVGTLIRLNYGYTF. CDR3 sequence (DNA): TGTGCCAGCAGCTTAGTTGGGACACTAATTCGCCTAAACTATGGCTACACCTTC.

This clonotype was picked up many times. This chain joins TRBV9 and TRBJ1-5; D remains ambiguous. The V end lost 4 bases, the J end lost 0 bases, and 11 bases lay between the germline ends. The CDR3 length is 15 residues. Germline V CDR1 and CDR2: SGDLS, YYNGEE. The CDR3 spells CASSPRGDSNQPQHF. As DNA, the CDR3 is TGTGCCAGCAGCCCCCGGGGAGATAGCAATCAGCCCCAGCATTTT. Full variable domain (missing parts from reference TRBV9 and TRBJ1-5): DSGVTQTPKHLITATGQRVTLRCSPRSGDLSVYWYQQSLDQGLQFLIQYYNGEERAKGNILERFSAQQFPDLHSELNLSSLELGDSALYFCASSPRGDSNQPQHFGDGTRLSIL.

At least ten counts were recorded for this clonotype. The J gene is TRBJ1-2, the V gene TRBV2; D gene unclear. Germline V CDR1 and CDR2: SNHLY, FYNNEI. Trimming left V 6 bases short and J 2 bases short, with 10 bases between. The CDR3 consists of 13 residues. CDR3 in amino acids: CASSPGPNYGYTF. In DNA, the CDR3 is TGTGCCAGCAGCCCCGGACCGAACTATGGCTACACCTTC.

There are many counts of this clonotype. Written as DNA, the CDR3 is TGCGCCAGCAGCTTGTCAGTTAGCGGGGGGCCCACAGATACGCAGTATTTT. This codes for CASSLSVSGGPTDTQYF. This chain uses TRBV5-1 with TRBJ2-3, with 10 bases that match TRBD2. Germline V CDR1 and CDR2: SGHRS, YFSETQ. V lost 1 base and J lost 2; bases outside the gene matches: 7. The CDR3 has 17 residues.

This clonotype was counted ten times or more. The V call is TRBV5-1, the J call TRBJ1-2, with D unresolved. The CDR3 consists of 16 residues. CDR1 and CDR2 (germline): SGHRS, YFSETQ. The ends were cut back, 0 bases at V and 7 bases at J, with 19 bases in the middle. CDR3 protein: CASSLGGSRNNPGYTF. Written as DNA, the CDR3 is TGCGCCAGCAGCTTGGGAGGGTCCAGGAATAATCCTGGCTACACCTTC.

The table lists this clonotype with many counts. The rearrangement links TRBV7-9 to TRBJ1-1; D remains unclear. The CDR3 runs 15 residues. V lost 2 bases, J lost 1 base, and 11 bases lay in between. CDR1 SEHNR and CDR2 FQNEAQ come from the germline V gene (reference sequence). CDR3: CASSLHQSRNTEAFF. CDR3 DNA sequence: TGTGCCAGCAGCTTACATCAGAGTCGGAACACTGAAGCTTTCTTT.

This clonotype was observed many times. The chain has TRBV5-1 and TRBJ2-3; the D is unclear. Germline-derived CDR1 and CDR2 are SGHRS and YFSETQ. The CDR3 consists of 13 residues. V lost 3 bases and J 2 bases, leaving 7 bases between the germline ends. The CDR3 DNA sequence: TGCGCCAGCAGCTCATATACCACAGATACGCAGTATTTT. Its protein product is CASSSYTTDTQYF.

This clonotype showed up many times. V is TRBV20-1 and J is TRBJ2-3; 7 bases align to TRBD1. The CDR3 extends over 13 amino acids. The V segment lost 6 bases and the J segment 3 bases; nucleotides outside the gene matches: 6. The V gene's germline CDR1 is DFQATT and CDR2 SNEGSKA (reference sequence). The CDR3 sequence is CSASGQRTDTQYF. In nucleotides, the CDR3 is TGCAGTGCCTCGGGACAGCGGACAGATACGCAGTATTTT.

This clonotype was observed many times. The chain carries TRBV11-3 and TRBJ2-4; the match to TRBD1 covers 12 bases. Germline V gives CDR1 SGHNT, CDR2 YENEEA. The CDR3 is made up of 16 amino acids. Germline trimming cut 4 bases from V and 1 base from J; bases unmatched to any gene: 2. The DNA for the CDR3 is TGTGCCAGCAGCTGGGGACAGGGGGCGGCCAAAAACATTCAGTACTTC. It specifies CASSWGQGAAKNIQYF.

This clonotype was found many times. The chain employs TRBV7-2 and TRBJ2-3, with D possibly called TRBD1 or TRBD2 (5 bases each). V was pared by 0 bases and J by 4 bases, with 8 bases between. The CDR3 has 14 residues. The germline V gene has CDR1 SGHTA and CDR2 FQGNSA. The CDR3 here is CASSLAGDSDTQYF. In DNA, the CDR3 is TGTGCCAGCAGCTTAGCGGGGGATTCAGATACGCAGTATTTT.

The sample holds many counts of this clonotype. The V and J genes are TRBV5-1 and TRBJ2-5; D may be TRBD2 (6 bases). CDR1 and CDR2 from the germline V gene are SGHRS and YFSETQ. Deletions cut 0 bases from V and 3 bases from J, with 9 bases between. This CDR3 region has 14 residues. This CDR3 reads CASSLGLVKETQYF. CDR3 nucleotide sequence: TGCGCCAGCAGCTTGGGACTAGTCAAAGAGACCCAGTACTTC.

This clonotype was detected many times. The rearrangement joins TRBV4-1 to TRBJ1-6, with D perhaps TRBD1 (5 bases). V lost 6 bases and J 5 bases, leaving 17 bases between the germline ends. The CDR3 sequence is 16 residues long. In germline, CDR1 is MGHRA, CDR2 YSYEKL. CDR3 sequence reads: CASRQPGRRDNSPLHF. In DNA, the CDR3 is TGCGCCAGCAGACAACCGGGACGGAGAGATAATTCACCCCTCCACTTT.

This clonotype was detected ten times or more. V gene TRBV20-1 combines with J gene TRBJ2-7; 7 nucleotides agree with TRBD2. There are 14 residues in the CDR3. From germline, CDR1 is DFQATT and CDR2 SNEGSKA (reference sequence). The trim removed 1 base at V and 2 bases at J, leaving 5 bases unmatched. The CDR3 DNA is TGCAGTGCTAGAGTGGGGAGGGAAACCTACGAGCAGTACTTC. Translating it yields CSARVGRETYEQYF.

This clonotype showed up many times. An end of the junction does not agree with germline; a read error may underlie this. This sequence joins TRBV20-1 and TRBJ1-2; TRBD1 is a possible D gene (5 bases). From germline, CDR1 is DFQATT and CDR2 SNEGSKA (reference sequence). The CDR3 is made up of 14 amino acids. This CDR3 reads CSAPRMGVAGRLLF. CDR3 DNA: TGCAGTGCTCCCAGAATGGGAGTGGCAGGGAGGTTACTTTTC.

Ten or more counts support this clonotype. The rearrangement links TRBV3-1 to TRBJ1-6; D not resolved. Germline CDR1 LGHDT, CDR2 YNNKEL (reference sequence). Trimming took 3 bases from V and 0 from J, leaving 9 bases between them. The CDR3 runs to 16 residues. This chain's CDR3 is CASSQRASSYNSPLHF. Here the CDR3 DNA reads TGTGCCAGCAGCCAGAGAGCAAGCTCCTATAATTCACCCCTCCACTTT.

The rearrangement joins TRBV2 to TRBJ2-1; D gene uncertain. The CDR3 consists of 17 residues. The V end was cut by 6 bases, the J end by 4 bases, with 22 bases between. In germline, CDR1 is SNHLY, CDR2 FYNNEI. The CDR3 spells CASSEMPWQVIYNEQFF. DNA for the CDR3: TGTGCCAGCAGCGAAATGCCGTGGCAGGTGATTTACAATGAGCAGTTCTTC.

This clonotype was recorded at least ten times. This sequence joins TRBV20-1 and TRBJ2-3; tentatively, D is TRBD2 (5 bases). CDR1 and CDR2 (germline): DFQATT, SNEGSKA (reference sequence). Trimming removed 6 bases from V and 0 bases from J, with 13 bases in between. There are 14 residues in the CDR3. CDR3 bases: TGCAGTGCGAAGATTACTAGTAGCACAGATACGCAGTATTTT. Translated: CSAKITSSTDTQYF.

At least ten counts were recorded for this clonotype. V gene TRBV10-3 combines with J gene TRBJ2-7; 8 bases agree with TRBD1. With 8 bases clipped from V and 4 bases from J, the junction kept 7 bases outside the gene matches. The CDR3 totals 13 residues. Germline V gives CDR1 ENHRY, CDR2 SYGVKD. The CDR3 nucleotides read TGTGCCATCGGTTCAGGACAGGGATACGAGCAGTACTTC. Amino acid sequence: CAIGSGQGYEQYF.

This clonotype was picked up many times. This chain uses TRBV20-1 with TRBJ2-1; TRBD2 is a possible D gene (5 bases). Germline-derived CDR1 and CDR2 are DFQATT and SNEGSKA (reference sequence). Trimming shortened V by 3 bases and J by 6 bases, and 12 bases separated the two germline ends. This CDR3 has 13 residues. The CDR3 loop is CSASLTSFNEQFF. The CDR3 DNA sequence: TGCAGTGCTAGCCTAACTAGTTTCAATGAGCAGTTCTTC.

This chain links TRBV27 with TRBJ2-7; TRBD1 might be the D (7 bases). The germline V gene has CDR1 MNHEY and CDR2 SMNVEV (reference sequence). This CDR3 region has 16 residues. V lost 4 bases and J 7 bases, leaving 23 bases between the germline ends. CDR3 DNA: TGTGCCAGCAGTTCTCCTTCGACAGGGCGGGGTGGAGAGCAGTACTTC. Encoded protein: CASSSPSTGRGGEQYF.

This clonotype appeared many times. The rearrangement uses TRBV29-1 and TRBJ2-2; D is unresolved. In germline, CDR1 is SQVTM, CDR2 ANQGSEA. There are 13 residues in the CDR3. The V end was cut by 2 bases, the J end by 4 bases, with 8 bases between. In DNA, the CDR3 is TGCAGCGTTGAATCGGAGTTCACCGGGGAGCTGTTTTTT. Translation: CSVESEFTGELFF.

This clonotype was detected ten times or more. Here the CDR3 reads CASSSYTGLSTGELFF. The CDR3 DNA sequence: TGCGCCAGCAGCTCCTATACAGGGTTGAGCACCGGGGAGCTGTTTTTT. J is TRBJ2-2 and V is TRBV5-1; D may be TRBD1 (6 bases). Germline loops: CDR1 SGHRS, CDR2 YFSETQ. The CDR3 spans 16 residues. Trimming took off 3 bases at V and 4 bases at J, with 16 bases between the two ends.

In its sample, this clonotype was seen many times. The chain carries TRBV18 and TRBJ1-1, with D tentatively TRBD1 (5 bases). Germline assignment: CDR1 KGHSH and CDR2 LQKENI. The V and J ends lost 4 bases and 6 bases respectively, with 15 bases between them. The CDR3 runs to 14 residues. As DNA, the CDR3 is TGTGCCAGCTCACTCTCCAGGGCGGGCTCTGAAGCTTTCTTT. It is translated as CASSLSRAGSEAFF.